The source of this T cell receptor beta chain is a study of blood T cell repertoires in COVID-19. About the research overall: COVID-19 samples, acute and convalescent, were from the United States, Italy and Spain. Nucleic acid was either cDNA or gDNA, and it came from T cells, B-cell-depleted T cells, or PBMCs.

How the authors handled the data: Amplification of reference gene primers was used by the study to estimate nucleated cell counts. The repertoire was sequenced with immunoSEQ multiplex PCR; TCRdb's copy has only in-frame clones and lacks some. The V and J calls and clone size come from that table; D and trimming were worked out from the DNA. Of roughly 140,000 clones listed, 75% to 90% are singletons. CDR3 length equals 13 residues. V lost 5 bases and J lost 8; bases outside the gene matches: 7. Germline CDR1 reads SEHNR; CDR2 reads FQNEAQ (reference sequence). The V call is TRBV7-9, the J call TRBJ1-2; 8 bases are shared with TRBD1. The sequencing input was peripheral blood. This sequence originates from a man aged 65 to 79 who had recovered from COVID-19. CDR3 region: CASSAQGAEGYTF. DNA for the CDR3: TGTGCCAGCAGCGCCCAGGGGGCAGAAGGCTACACCTTC.